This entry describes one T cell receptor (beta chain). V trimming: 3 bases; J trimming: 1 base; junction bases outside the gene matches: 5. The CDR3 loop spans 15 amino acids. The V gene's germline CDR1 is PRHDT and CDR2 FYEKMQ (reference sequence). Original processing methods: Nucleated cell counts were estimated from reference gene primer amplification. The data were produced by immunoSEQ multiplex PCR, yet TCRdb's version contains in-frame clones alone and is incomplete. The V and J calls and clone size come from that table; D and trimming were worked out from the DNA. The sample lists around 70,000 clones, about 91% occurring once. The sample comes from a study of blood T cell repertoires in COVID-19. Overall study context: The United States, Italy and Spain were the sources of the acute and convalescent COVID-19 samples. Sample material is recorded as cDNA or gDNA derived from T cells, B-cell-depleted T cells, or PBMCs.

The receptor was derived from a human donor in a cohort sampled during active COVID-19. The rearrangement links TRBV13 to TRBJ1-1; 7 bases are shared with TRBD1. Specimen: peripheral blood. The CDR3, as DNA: TGTGCCAGCAGCTTTCGACAGGGAGGGAACACTGAAGCTTTCTTT. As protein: CASSFRQGGNTEAFF.